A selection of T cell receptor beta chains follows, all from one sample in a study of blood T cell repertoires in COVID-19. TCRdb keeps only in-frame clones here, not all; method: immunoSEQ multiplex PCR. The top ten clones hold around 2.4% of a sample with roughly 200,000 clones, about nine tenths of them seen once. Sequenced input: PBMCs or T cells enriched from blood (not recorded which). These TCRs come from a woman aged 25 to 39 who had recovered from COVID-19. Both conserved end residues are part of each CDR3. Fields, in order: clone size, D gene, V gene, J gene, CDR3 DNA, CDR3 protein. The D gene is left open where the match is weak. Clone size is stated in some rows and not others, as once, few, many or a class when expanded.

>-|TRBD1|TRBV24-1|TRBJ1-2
TGTGCCACCAGTGATGACAGGGCTGGCTACACCTTC
CATSDDRAGYTF
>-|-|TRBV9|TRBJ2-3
TGTGCCAGCAGCCTCAGCACAGATACGCAGTATTTT
CASSLSTDTQYF
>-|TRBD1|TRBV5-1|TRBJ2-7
TGCGCCAGCAGCTTGGAACACAGGGGCTTATCCTACGAGCAGTACTTC
CASSLEHRGLSYEQYF
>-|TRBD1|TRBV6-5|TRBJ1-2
TGTGCCAGCAGTCGCCTGGGACAGATGGAATATGGCTACACCTTC
CASSRLGQMEYGYTF
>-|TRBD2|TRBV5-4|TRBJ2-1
TGTGCCAGCAGTACCGGACTAGCGGGTAGTCCCAGCTCCTACAATGAGCAGTTCTTC
CASSTGLAGSPSSYNEQFF
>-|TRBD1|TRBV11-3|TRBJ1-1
TGTGCCAGCAGCTTAGTCCCACGACAGGGCCAGAACACTGAAGCTTTCTTT
CASSLVPRQGQNTEAFF
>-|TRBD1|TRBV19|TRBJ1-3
TGTGCCAGTACTCTTACGACAGGGACTGGAAACACCATATATTTT
CASTLTTGTGNTIYF
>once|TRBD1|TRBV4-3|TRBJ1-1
TGCGCCAGCAGCCAAAATTACAGGGGTGGCACTGAAGCTTTCTTT
CASSQNYRGGTEAFF
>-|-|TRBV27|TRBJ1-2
TGTGCCAGCAGTCCCACAGGGATTTATGGCTACACCTTC
CASSPTGIYGYTF
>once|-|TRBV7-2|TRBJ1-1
TGTGCCAGCAGCCCCGGACACCAGAACACTGAAGCTTTCTTT
CASSPGHQNTEAFF
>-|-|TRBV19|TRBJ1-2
TGTGCCAGTACCAGGGGCAGGGAAAATGGCTACACCTTC
CASTRGRENGYTF
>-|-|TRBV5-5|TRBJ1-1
TGTGCCAGCAGCTTGGCCGCAAGCCCCGAAGACACTGAAGCTTTCTTT
CASSLAASPEDTEAFF
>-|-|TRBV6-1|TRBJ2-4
TGTGCCAGCACCCTACAGCCAGTAGCCAAAAACATTCAGTACTTC
CASTLQPVAKNIQYF
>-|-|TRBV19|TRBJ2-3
TGTGCCAGTAGTATAGAAGGGGCAGATACGCAGTATTTT
CASSIEGADTQYF
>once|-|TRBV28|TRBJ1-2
TGTGCCAGCAGTTTATACAGGGCCGAACTCTATGGCTACACCTTC
CASSLYRAELYGYTF
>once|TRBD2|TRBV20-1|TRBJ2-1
TGCAGTGCTAGTCCATATAGTAGCGGGGGTCTTTCCTACAATGAGCAGTTCTTC
CSASPYSSGGLSYNEQFF
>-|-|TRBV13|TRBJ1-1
TGTGCCAGCAGCCTCGCGGACGGGAGTAGTTTAAACACTGAAGCTTTCTTT
CASSLADGSSLNTEAFF
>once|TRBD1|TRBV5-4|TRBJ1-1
TGTGCCAGCAGCTTGCTGGGGACAGCGAACACTGAAGCTTTCTTT
CASSLLGTANTEAFF
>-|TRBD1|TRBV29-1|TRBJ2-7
TGCAGCGTTCAGACCTTCGGACAGGGGGTATACGAGCAGTACTTC
CSVQTFGQGVYEQYF
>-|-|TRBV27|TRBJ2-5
TGTGCCAGCAGTTCCTCCGGGCCAGCAGGGGAGACCCAGTACTTC
CASSSSGPAGETQYF
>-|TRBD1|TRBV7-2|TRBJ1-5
TGTGCCAGCAGCTTACAACAGGGGTCCAATCAGCCCCAGCATTTT
CASSLQQGSNQPQHF
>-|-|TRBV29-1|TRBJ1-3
TGCAGCGGACGGGTGAGCTCTGGAAACACCATATATTTT
CSGRVSSGNTIYF
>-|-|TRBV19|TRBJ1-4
TGTGCCAGTAGTGTGTCTGGCCTCGCTCTTAATGAAAAACTGTTTTTT
CASSVSGLALNEKLFF